This T cell receptor beta chain came from a study of early T cells in non-severe SARS-CoV-2 infection. Study information: Chains stayed unpaired after sequencing of bulk RNA from unsorted whole blood.

Researchers attached unique molecular identifiers to individual cDNA molecules. TCRdb independently ran MiXCR on the 5' RACE reads; one entry per CDR3 protein. Of under 70,000 distinct CDR3 sequences listed, over 4.5% are singletons. Germline V CDR1 and CDR2: SQVTM, ANQGSEA. This CDR3 contains 14 residues. Trimming removed 3 bases from V and 8 bases from J; junction bases left unmatched: 9. Study results and caveats: The VDJdb matching leaned toward anti-spike CD8 responses and overlooked private and CD4 specificities.

Concerning this clonotype: What it recognizes is unknown.

Sequenced: whole blood. The sequence was obtained from an adult who was a healthcare worker with PCR-confirmed SARS-CoV-2 infection or an uninfected control (not recorded which). J is TRBJ2-1 and V is TRBV29-1; TRBD2 matches at 8 bases. Here the CDR3 reads CSVEGLAGSDEQFF. DNA of the CDR3: TGCAGCGTTGAGGGGCTAGCGGGTTCTGATGAGCAGTTCTTC.